The clone carrying this TCR beta chain appeared once. The antigen remains unidentified. The authors ran the immunoSEQ assay, v3.0, at survey level. Sequencing set out to capture roughly 40,000-55,000 T-cell genomes per sample. Repertoires were generated with immunoSEQ multiplex PCR, while TCRdb's copy carries only in-frame clones and drops some. Among around 29,000 clones listed, 85% to 95% were seen once. The data were taken from a study of long-term antiretroviral therapy in people with HIV. The CDR3 contains 15 residues. The V end lost 5 bases, the J end lost 0 bases, and 13 bases lay between the germline ends. CDR1 and CDR2 from the germline V gene are LNHDA and SQIVND (reference sequence). Study conclusions and caveats: The study lacked data on ART adherence, viral resistance or therapy changes.

Sequences were derived from unsorted PBMCs, sampled 5.3 years after starting antiretroviral therapy. The receptor's source is a man in his fifties with HIV. The chain is built from TRBV19 and TRBJ2-5; D gene uncertain. The DNA of the CDR3 is TGTGCCAGTAGTTGGGGTAACAGCGACCAAGAGACCCAGTACTTC. It yields the protein CASSWGNSDQETQYF.